Below, 3 T cell receptor beta chains from the same sample are listed, as sequenced in a study of T cell changes during pregnancy in multiple sclerosis. The assay was immunoSEQ multiplex PCR, and TCRdb's table has in-frame clones only and misses some. Among fewer than 150,000 clones, roughly 97% were seen once, and the ten largest hold around 0.46%. Sample: peripheral blood, taken after pregnancy. Every receptor here comes from a female donor with multiple sclerosis, enrolled in a pregnancy study.

V gene TRBV11-1 combines with J gene TRBJ2-7, with 7 bases matching TRBD2. CDR3 size: 16 residues. CDR1 and CDR2 (germline): SGHAT, FQDESV (reference sequence). J was trimmed by 2 bases and V by 0 bases; bases with no gene match: 7. The CDR3 region is CASSLALAGETYEQYF. CDR3 nucleotide sequence: TGTGCCAGCAGCTTAGCGCTTGCGGGAGAGACCTACGAGCAGTACTTC.

V gene TRBV30 combines with J gene TRBJ1-2; 10 bases are a match to TRBD1. Trimming removed 4 bases from V and 8 bases from J; junction bases left unmatched: 10. Germline V gene sequence: CDR1 GTSNPN, CDR2 SVGIG (reference sequence). This CDR3 has 14 amino acids. The CDR3 loop reads CAWTRDRGRQGYTF. CDR3 nucleotide sequence: TGTGCCTGGACTAGGGACAGGGGACGGCAAGGCTACACCTTC.

The J gene is TRBJ1-2, the V gene TRBV4-1, with a possible D match to TRBD1 (6 bases). CDR1 and CDR2 from the germline V gene are MGHRA and YSYEKL. The length of the CDR3 is 14 residues. Trimming cost V 1 base and J 7 bases, with 13 bases left between them. CDR3: CASSQGTGPGGYTF. CDR3 in DNA: TGCGCCAGCAGCCAAGGAACAGGGCCGGGTGGCTACACCTTC.